This T cell receptor (beta chain) was found in a study of regulatory T cells in long-lasting Graves disease. Time point here: newly diagnosed GD, antithyroid drugs for less than 3 months. From RNA extracted from PBMCs, the TCR library was made. Through Arm-PCR of CDR3 regions and iRepertoire HTBI primers, TCR beta libraries were built. TCRdb analysed the multiplex PCR reads with MiXCR anew, one entry per CDR3 protein. The sample records around 470,000 distinct CDR3 sequences, about 14% being singletons. The CDR3 sequence is 12 residues long. Germline V gene data show CDR1 as GTSNPN and CDR2 as SVGIG (reference sequence). Germline trimming cut 8 bases from V and 0 bases from J; bases unmatched to any gene: 3. This sample also appeared in a second study, on T cells in Graves' hyperthyroidism and ophthalmopathy.

The source of this sequence is a woman aged 45 to 65 with Graves disease. This chain links TRBV30 with TRBJ2-7; TRBD1 aligns across 8 bases. Here the sequenced sample was peripheral blood mononuclear cells (PBMCs), taken at new diagnosis, from a patient treated with antithyroid drugs. Here the CDR3 reads CARGQGSYEQYF. The CDR3 DNA is TGTGCCCGAGGACAGGGCTCCTACGAGCAGTACTTC.